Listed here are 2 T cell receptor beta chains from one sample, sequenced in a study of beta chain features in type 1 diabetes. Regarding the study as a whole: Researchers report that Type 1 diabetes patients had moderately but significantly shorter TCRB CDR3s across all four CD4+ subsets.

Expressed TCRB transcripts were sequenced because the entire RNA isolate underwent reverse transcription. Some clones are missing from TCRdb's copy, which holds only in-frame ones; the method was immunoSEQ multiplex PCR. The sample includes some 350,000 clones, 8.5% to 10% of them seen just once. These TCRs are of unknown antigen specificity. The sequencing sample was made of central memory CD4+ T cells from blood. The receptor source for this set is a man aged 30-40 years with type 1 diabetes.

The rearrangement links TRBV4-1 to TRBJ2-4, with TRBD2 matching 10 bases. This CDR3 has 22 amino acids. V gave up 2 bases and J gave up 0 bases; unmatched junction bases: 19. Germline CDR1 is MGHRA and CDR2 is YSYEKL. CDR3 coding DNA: TGCGCCAGCAGCCAAACCATACTAGAGCTAGCGGGAGCTTCTATAGCCAAAAACATTCAGTACTTC. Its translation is CASSQTILELAGASIAKNIQYF.

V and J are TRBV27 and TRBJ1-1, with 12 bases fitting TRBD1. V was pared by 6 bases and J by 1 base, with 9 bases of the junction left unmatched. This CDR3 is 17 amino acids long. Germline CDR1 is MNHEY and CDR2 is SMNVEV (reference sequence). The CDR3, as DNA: TGTGCCAGCAGACCAACCGGGACAGGGGGCGAGAACACTGAAGCTTTCTTT. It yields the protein CASRPTGTGGENTEAFF.